The following is a T cell receptor beta chain sequence with its context. The data derive from a study of shared T cell receptors in the human thymus. Assay: immunoSEQ multiplex PCR; the TCRdb copy retains only in-frame clones and omits some. The sample shows roughly 410,000 clones, just under 95% of them seen only once. Germline CDR1 and CDR2: SGHNT and YYREEE (reference sequence). CDR3 length: 16 amino acids. With 1 base clipped from V and 7 bases from J, the junction kept 10 bases outside the gene matches. This clonotype was obtained from a human donor. The chain employs TRBV5-4 and TRBJ2-3; 9 bases match TRBD2. Input material: thymocytes. The CDR3 region has the DNA TGTGCCAGCAGCTTGTTACGCGGGAGGGGCAGTAATACGCAGTATTTT. Translated: CASSLLRGRGSNTQYF.